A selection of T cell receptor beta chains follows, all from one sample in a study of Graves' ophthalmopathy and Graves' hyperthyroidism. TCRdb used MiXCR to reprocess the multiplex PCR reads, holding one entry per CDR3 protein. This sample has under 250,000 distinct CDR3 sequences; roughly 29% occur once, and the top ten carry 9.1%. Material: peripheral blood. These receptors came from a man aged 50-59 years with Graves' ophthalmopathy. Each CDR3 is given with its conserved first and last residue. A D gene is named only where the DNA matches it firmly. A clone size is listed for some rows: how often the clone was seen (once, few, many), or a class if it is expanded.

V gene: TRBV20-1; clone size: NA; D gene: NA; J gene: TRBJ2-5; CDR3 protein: CSARMHGAGETQYF; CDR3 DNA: TGCAGTGCTAGGATGCACGGGGCCGGGGAGACCCAGTACTTC
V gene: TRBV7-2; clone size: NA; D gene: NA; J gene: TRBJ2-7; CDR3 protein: CASTLTSSEDDEQYF; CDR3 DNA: TGTGCCAGCACCCTAACCTCTAGCGAAGATGACGAGCAGTACTTC
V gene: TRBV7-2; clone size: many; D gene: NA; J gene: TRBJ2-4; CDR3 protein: CASSPGAGGNIQYF; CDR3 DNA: TGTGCCAGCAGCCCTGGGGCCGGGGGTAACATTCAGTACTTC
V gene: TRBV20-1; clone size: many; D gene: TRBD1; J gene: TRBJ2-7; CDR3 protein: CSATTTGGLYEQYF; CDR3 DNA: TGCAGTGCTACTACGACAGGGGGCCTCTACGAGCAGTACTTC
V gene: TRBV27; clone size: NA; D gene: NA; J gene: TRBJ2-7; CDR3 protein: CASRPAQKVYEQYF; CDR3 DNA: TGTGCCAGCAGGCCCGCCCAAAAGGTGTACGAGCAGTACTTC
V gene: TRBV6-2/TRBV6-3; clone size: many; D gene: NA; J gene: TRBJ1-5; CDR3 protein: CASSYSLGDQPQHF; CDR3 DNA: TGTGCCAGCAGTTACTCGCTGGGCGATCAGCCCCAGCATTTT
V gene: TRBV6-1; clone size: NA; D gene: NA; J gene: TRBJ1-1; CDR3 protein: CASSALGQNTEAFF; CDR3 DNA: TGTGCCAGCAGTGCCCTCGGACAGAACACTGAAGCTTTCTTT
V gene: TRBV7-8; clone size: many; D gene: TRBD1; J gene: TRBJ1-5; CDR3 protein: CASRPTGTGGGQPQHF; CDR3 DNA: TGTGCCAGCAGACCAACCGGGACAGGGGGAGGACAGCCCCAGCATTTT
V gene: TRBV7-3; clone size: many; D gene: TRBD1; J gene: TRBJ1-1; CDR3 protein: CASSPGTGHTEAFF; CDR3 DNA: TGTGCCAGCAGCCCGGGGACAGGGCACACTGAAGCTTTCTTT
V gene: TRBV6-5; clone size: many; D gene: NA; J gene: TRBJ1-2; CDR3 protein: CASSILGLYGYTF; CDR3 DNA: TGTGCCAGCAGTATCCTCGGACTCTATGGCTACACCTTC
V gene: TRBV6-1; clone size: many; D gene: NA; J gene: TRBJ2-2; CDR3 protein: CASSEMGDLTNTGELFF; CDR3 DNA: TGTGCCAGCAGTGAAATGGGTGACCTAACGAACACCGGGGAGCTGTTTTTT
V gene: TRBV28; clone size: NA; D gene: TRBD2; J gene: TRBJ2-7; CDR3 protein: CAARLAGDSYEQYF; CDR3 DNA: TGTGCCGCCAGACTAGCGGGAGATTCCTACGAGCAGTACTTC
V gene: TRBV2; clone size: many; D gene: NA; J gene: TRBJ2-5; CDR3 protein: CASSVVVPSLKTQYF; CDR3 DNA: TGTGCCAGCAGTGTTGTAGTACCTTCTCTGAAGACCCAGTACTTC
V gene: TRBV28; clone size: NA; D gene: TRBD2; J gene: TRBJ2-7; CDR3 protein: CASSPPRGLAGVVEQYF; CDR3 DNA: TGTGCCAGCAGCCCACCCCGGGGACTAGCGGGAGTGGTTGAGCAGTACTTC
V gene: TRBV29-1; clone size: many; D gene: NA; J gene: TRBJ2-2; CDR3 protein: CSVVPQGTLNTGELFF; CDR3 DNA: TGCAGCGTTGTTCCCCAAGGGACACTCAACACCGGGGAGCTGTTTTTT
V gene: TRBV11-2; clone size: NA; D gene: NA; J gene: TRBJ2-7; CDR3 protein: CASSSVSAGTSYEQYF; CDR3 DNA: TGTGCCAGCAGCTCCGTCTCGGCAGGGACATCCTACGAGCAGTACTTC
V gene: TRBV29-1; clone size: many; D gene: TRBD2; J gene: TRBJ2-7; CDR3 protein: CSVDDLAGGSGEQYF; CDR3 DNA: TGCAGCGTTGATGACTTAGCGGGAGGGTCGGGCGAGCAGTACTTC
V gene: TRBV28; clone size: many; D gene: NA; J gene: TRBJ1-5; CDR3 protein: CASSFTSPDQPQHF; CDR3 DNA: TGTGCCAGCAGTTTCACTAGCCCGGATCAGCCCCAGCATTTT
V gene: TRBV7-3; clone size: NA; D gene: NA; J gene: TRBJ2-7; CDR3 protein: CASSLRGTENYEQYF; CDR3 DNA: TGTGCCAGCAGCTTAAGGGGGACGGAGAACTACGAGCAGTACTTC
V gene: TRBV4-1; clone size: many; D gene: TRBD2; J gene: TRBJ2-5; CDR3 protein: CASSQEGLAGGPGETQYF; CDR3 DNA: TGCGCCAGCAGCCAAGAAGGCCTCGCGGGGGGGCCGGGGGAGACCCAGTACTTC
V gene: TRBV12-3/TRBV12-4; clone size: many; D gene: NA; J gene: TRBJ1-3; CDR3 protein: CASSPPRRGNTIYF; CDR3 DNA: TGTGCCAGCAGTCCCCCGAGACGTGGAAACACCATATATTTT
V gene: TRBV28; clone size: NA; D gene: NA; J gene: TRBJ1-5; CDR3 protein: CASRITGFQPQHF; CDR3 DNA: TGTGCCAGCAGGATAACAGGGTTTCAGCCCCAGCATTTT
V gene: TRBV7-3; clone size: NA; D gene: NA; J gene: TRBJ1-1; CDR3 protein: CASSSQGGNTEAFF; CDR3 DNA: TGTGCCAGCAGCTCGCAAGGGGGGAACACTGAAGCTTTCTTT
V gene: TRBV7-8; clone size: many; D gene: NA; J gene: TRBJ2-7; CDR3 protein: CASSLAAGSYEQYF; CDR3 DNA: TGTGCCAGCAGCTTAGCCGCGGGATCCTACGAGCAGTACTTC
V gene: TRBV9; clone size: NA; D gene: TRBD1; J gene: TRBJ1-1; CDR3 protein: CASSVRTGAEAFF; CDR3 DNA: TGTGCCAGCAGCGTAAGGACAGGGGCTGAAGCTTTCTTT
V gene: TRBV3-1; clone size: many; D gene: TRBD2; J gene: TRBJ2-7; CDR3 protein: CTSSQPTSDSYEQYF; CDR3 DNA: TGTACCAGCAGCCAACCGACTAGCGACTCCTACGAGCAGTACTTC
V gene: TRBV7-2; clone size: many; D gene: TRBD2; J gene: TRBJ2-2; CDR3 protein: CASSPHSSPSGGSTGELFF; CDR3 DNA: TGTGCCAGCAGCCCCCACTCCTCTCCTAGCGGGGGTTCCACCGGGGAGCTGTTTTTT
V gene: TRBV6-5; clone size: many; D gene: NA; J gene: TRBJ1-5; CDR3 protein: CASSRGNSNQPQHF; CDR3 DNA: TGTGCCAGCAGTCGGGGGAATAGCAATCAGCCCCAGCATTTT
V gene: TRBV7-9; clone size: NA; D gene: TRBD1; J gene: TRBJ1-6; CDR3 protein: CASSVPGQYNSPLHF; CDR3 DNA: TGTGCCAGCAGCGTCCCGGGACAGTATAATTCACCCCTCCACTTT
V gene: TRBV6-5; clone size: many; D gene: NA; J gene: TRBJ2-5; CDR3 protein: CASSYGQLQETQYF; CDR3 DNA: TGTGCCAGCAGTTATGGACAACTCCAAGAGACCCAGTACTTC
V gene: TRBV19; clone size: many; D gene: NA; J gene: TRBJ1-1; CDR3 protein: CASSREIWDEAFF; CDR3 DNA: TGTGCCAGTAGTAGGGAGATATGGGATGAAGCTTTCTTT
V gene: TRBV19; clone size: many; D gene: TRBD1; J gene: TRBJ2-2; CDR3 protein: CASTEGPGQGITGELFF; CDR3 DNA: TGTGCCAGTACGGAAGGACCAGGACAGGGGATCACCGGGGAGCTGTTTTTT
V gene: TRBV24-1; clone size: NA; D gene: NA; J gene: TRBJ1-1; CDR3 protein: CATSRTRLFVHVAFF; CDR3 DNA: TGTGCCACCAGTCGGACACGGCTATTCGTTCACGTAGCTTTCTTT
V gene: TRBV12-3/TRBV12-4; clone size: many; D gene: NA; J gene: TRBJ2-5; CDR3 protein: CASGPRGETQYF; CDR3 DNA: TGTGCCAGCGGCCCGAGGGGAGAGACCCAGTACTTC
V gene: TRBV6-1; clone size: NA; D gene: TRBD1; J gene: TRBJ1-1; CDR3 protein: CASQPNRDSLSAFF; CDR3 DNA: TGTGCCAGCCAACCAAATCGGGACAGCCTAAGCGCTTTCTTT
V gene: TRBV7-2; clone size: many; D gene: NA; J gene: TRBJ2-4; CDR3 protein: CASSSPRDRAKNIQYF; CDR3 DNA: TGTGCCAGCAGCTCGCCCAGGGATCGGGCCAAAAACATTCAGTACTTC
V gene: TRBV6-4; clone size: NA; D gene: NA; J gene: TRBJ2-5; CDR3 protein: CASSYSLTGGGNQETQYF; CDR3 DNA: TGTGCCAGCAGTTACTCGCTCACTGGTGGTGGGAACCAAGAGACCCAGTACTTC
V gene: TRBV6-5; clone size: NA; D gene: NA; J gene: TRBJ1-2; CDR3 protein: CASSSGVGYRTGCTF; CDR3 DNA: TGTGCCAGCAGTTCGGGGGTTGGTTACAGGACGGGCTGCACCTTC
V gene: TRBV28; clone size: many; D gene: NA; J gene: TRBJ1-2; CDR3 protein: CASSLVSRIDGYTF; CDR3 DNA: TGTGCCAGCAGTTTAGTTTCCCGGATTGATGGCTACACCTTC
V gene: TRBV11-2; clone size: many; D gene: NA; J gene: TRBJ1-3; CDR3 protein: CASSLGTSGRGAGNTIYF; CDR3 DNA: TGTGCCAGCAGCTTAGGCACTTCCGGGCGAGGCGCTGGAAACACCATATATTTT
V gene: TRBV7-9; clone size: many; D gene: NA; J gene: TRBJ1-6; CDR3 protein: CASSQENSPLHF; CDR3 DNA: TGTGCCAGCAGCCAGGAGAATTCACCCCTCCACTTT
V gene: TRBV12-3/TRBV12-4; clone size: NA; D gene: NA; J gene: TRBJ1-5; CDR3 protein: CASSLATGGGQPQHF; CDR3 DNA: TGTGCCAGCAGTTTAGCGACGGGGGGAGGACAGCCCCAGCATTTT
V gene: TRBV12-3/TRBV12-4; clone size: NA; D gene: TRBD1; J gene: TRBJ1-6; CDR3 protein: CASSSKWGQGHNSPLHF; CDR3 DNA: TGTGCCAGCAGTTCTAAGTGGGGACAGGGACATAATTCACCCCTCCACTTT
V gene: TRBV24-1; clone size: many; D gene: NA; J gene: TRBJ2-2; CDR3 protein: CATIGHTGELFF; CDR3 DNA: TGTGCCACGATCGGTCACACCGGGGAGCTGTTTTTT
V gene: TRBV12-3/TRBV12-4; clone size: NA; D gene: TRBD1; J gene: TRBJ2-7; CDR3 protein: CASSLEPGTGGYEQYF; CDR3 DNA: TGTGCCAGCAGTTTAGAACCCGGGACAGGGGGTTACGAGCAGTACTTC
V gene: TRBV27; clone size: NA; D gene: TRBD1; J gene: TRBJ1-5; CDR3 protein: CASSLTGEQPQHF; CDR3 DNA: TGTGCCAGCAGTCTAACAGGGGAACAGCCCCAGCATTTT
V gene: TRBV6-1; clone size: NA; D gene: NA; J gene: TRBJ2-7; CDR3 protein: CASRPKAGSYEQYF; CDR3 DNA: TGTGCCAGCAGACCCAAGGCAGGGTCCTACGAGCAGTACTTC
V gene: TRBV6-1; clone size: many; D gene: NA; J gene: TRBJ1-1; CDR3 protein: CASSVRGKNTEAFF; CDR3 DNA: TGTGCCAGCAGTGTACGAGGGAAGAACACTGAAGCTTTCTTT
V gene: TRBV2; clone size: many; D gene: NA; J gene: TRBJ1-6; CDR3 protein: CASSLTRGAVDSPLHF; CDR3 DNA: TGTGCCAGCAGCCTTACGCGGGGGGCCGTCGATTCACCCCTCCACTTT
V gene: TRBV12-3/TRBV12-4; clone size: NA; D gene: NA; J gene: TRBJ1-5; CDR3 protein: CASSPPDGDAQHF; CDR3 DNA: TGTGCCAGCAGTCCCCCCGACGGGGACGCCCAGCATTTT